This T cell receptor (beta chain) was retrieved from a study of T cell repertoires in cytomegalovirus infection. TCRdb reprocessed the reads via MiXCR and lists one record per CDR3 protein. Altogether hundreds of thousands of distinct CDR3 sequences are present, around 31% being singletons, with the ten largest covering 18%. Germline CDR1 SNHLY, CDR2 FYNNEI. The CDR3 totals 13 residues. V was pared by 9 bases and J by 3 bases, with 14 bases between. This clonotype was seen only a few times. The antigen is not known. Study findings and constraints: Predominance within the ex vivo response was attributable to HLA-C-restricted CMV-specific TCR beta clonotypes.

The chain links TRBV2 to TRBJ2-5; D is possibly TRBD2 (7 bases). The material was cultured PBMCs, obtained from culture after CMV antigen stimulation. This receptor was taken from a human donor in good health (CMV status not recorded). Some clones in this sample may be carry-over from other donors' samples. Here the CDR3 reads CARGGAGKETQYF. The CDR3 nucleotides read TGTGCCAGAGGGGGGGCGGGGAAAGAGACCCAGTACTTC.